The sequence of this T cell receptor beta chain was determined in a study of cytomegalovirus exposure and HLA in healthy donors. The ends lost 3 bases at V and 2 bases at J; junction bases unmatched: 15. CDR1 SQVTM and CDR2 ANQGSEA come from the germline V gene. The CDR3 consists of 19 residues. On this clone: Its specificity is unknown.

PCR involved 60 Vbeta and 13 Jbeta primers. As processed by the authors: Later reanalysis found approximately 80 million unique TCR beta chains, about 11 million of them shared. Libraries were prepared by immunoSEQ multiplex PCR; TCRdb keeps only in-frame clonotypes and omits some of them. V, J and clone size are taken as reported in that table, and D and trimming were inferred from the DNA itself. This sample yields 110,000 to 150,000 clones, of which roughly 10% are seen a single time; approximately 1.7% belongs to the top ten. Study results and caveats: A highly shared variant cluster was judged a likely technical artifact. Follow-up analysis later connected one missense variant in DCLRE1C with trimming of TCR beta V- and J-genes.

The origin of this receptor is a man aged 50 to 60 in good health and CMV-seronegative. Sequencing was performed on PBMCs. The rearrangement links TRBV29-1 to TRBJ2-1, with 11 bases fitting TRBD2. The CDR3 loop is CSVDDLSASGRITYNEQFF. In DNA form, the CDR3 reads TGCAGCGTTGATGACTTATCGGCTAGCGGGAGGATAACCTACAATGAGCAGTTCTTC.